The clone carrying this TCR beta chain showed up just once. The data stem from a study of blood T cell repertoires in COVID-19. Study-wide background: COVID-19 samples, acute and convalescent, were from the United States, Italy and Spain.

This table comes from immunoSEQ multiplex PCR, and its TCRdb copy is limited to in-frame clones, with some not included. Here the sample spans about 52,000 clones, 81% being singletons. The V and J ends lost 5 bases and 4 bases, in that order; junction bases with no gene match: 6. The V gene's germline CDR1 is SGHTA and CDR2 FQGTGA. This CDR3 contains 14 residues. The V gene is TRBV7-3, the J gene TRBJ2-3, with 7 nucleotides matching TRBD1. This clonotype originated in a woman older than 75 with COVID-19, enrolled during active disease. Sequenced: peripheral blood. CDR3 in amino acids: CASSPDRAADTQYF. CDR3 bases: TGTGCCAGCAGCCCTGACAGGGCGGCAGATACGCAGTATTTT.